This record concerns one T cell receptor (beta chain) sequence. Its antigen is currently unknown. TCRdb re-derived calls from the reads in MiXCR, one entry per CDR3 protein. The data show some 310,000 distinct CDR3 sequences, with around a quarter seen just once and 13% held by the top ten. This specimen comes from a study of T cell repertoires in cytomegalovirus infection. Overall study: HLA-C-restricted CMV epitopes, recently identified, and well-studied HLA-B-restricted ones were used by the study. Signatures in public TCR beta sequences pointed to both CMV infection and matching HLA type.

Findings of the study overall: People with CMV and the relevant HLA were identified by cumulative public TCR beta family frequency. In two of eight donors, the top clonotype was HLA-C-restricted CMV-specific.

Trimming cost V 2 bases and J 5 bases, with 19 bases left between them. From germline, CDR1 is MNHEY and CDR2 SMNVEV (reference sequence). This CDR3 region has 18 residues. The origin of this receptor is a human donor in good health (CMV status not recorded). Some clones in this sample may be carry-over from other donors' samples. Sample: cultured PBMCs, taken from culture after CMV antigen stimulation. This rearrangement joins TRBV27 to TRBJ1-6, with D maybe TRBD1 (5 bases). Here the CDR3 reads CASSLRPVTSGDNSPLHF. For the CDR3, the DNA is TGTGCCAGCAGTTTAAGGCCCGTTACCTCGGGGGATAATTCACCCCTCCACTTT.